Reported below is one TCR beta chain. Its cognate antigen has yet to be identified. Within one base of it there is no much larger clone, and no base qualities were kept. Systemically healthy Caucasian individuals from Russia, 39 in total and aged about 6 to 100 years, were included as donors. Approximately 9.7 milliliters of peripheral blood were drawn from each donor into EDTA-treated Vacutainer tubes. Ficoll-Paque density-gradient centrifugation was used to isolate PBMCs, with at least 6.5 million per sample. Total RNA, at least 6 micrograms per sample, was extracted from PBMCs with Trizol reagent. The percentages of naive CD45RAhigh/CD27high T cells were determined by flow cytometry on a PBMC aliquot from every donor. These data are taken from a study of blood T cells in healthy people across ages (dated by TCRdb to 2013 to 2016). Study-wide context: In model experiments, roughly one uniquely barcoded TCR beta cDNA molecule per two T cells was captured by template switching. Donors of different ages were randomly distributed across sequencing lanes to avoid experimental bias. Four age groups were formed from the donors: young (average approximately 15 years), middle-aged (approximately 40), aged (62) and long-lived (82). Using the same blood draw, the study looked at two additional independent replicas of 1 million unique cDNA reads for two donors, one aged 18 to 29 and the other aged 80 or older. Using deep sequencing normalized with unique cDNA molecular identifiers, the study measured how TCR beta repertoire diversity changes with age.

Trimming at the junction amounts to 5 bases on V and 0 bases on J, and the germline ends lie 13 bases apart. Its CDR3 holds 16 amino acids, cysteine through phenylalanine. The sequence is cut down to CDR3 DNA, 48 bases in frame from base 1. Overall results and qualifications from the work: Observed TCR beta diversity correlated strongly with the percentage of naive T cells measured by flow cytometry. Bulk unsorted PBMC profiling prevented conclusive comparison of naive and antigen-experienced compartments. Compared with the aged group, more naive CD4+ T cells, fewer expanded clones and increased TCR diversity were shown by the long-lived group, suggesting age selection. Because the CMV infection status of the donors was unknown, age-related changes in expanded clonotypes may potentially have been confounded. As age increased, observed TCR beta diversity per million T cells dropped in a roughly linear way, and a significant reduction was already evident by age about 40. Total diversity estimates from one million sequenced T cells were considered lower bounds and underestimates.

Libraries were built with 5' RACE. Sequenced on an Illumina HiSeq 2500. The second PCR ran for about 7 to 11 cycles and used a J-beta primer mix along with a sample-barcoded 5' primer. A template-switch 5' adaptor carrying 12 random nucleotides introduced a unique molecular identifier onto each TCR beta cDNA molecule. At least 2.5 million CDR3-containing paired-end reads were obtained from each sample. The Mint cDNA synthesis kit, primed by a TRBC-specific oligonucleotide, was used to synthesize first-strand cDNA from all RNA. After uracil-DNA glycosylase treatment, a first 18-cycle PCR used universal primers M1SS and BC2_uni_R on all cDNA. The paper's data handling went like this. For normalization, 1 million high-quality reads were randomly selected from each sample, with every read carrying a distinct molecular identifier. Reads with shared molecular identifiers were discarded instead of being binned into consensus sequences. MiTCR, run with a Q25 quality threshold and the strictest error-elimination algorithm, handled CDR3 identification, clonotype clustering and error correction. A nonparametric unseen species model with Euler transformation was used to estimate a lower bound on total TCR beta diversity. Clones were called with MiXCR by TCRdb after fastp trimmed the public reads at Q25, and only in-frame beta chains were retained. Here each entry gathers all rows of one CDR3 protein and keeps the most common genes and DNA. TCRdb, not the original authors, processed these V and J calls. For this sample there are hundreds of thousands of distinct CDR3 sequences; more than 35% appear just once. Jointly, the top ten make up approximately 18% of the sample.

Material for sequencing was blood. The origin of this receptor is a man at least 80 years old in good health. The chain joins TRBV12-3 or TRBV12-4 to TRBJ1-4; no confident D gene assignment can be made. CDR3 protein: CASSPPDRSTNEKLFF. The nucleotide sequence reads as follows: TGTGCCAGCAGTCCCCCCGACCGGTCAACTAATGAAAAACTGTTTTTT.